One T cell receptor beta chain is described in this entry. Its antigen is not known. The V gene's germline CDR1 is SGHTA and CDR2 FQGNSA. The CDR3 totals 15 residues. V lost 5 bases to trimming and J lost 5 bases; unmatched junction nucleotides: 10. This entry belongs to a study of cytomegalovirus exposure and HLA in healthy donors. Produced via immunoSEQ multiplex PCR; TCRdb's table is partial and in-frame only. This table has around 160,000 clones, 84% appearing once. Study-level findings and limits: Confirmation in vitro established that a few CMV-associated chains were specific for CMV antigens. The listing of some 170 TCR beta chains classed them as cytomegalovirus-associated.

This chain links TRBV7-2 with TRBJ2-7; 9 nucleotides agree with TRBD1. The sequence derives from a young man in good health and CMV-seropositive. The sequenced sample consisted of PBMCs. CDR3 residues: CASSQGQGRRDEQYF. The CDR3 bases are TGTGCCAGCAGCCAGGGACAGGGCCGCCGGGACGAGCAGTACTTC.